These 11 T cell receptor beta chains share one sample of origin, sequenced in a study of cytomegalovirus exposure and HLA in healthy donors (dated by TCRdb to 2016 to 2017). Library method: the immunoSEQ multiplex PCR assay. For the multiplex PCR, a mixture combining 60 forward primers for TCR Vbeta segments and 13 reverse primers for TCR Jbeta segments was used. This is the immuneACCESS table as TCRdb keeps it, with only in-frame sequences that have V and J called. A part of the clones is gone; compared with another copy, unresolved V genes explain less than half, and the rest is unexplained. The sample includes around 94,000 clones, with around four fifths observed a single time. The ten largest clones represent approximately 4.8% of the sample. The sample consisted of PBMCs. The source is a male donor in good health and CMV-seropositive.

V and J are TRBV11-2 and TRBJ2-1, with 10 bases lining up with TRBD1. The CDR3 loop spans 18 amino acids. V lost 1 base, J lost 5 bases, and 11 bases stayed unmatched. The V gene's germline CDR1 is SGHAT and CDR2 FQNNGV. CDR3 sequence reads: CASSLGLTGTGAHNEQFF. The CDR3 DNA reads TGTGCCAGCAGCTTAGGCTTAACCGGGACAGGGGCCCACAATGAGCAGTTCTTC.

The chain combines TRBV27 with TRBJ2-1; tentative D call: TRBD1 (5 bases). The CDR3 contains 13 residues. CDR1 MNHEY and CDR2 SMNVEV come from the germline V gene (reference sequence). Trimming left V 6 bases short and J 5 bases short, with 11 bases between. CDR3 nucleotides: TGTGCCAGCAGCCGAACAGGACACAATGAGCAGTTCTTC. Protein product: CASSRTGHNEQFF.

This chain links TRBV7-9 with TRBJ2-3; possibly TRBD2 for D (6 bases). The CDR3 loop spans 14 amino acids. Germline CDR1 is SEHNR and CDR2 is FQNEAQ (reference sequence). Trimming shortened V by 1 base and J by 6 bases, and 11 bases separated the two germline ends. The CDR3, as DNA: TGTGCCAGCAGCTTAGGGGACTCGCCCGATACGCAGTATTTT. This translates into CASSLGDSPDTQYF.

This chain connects TRBV28 to TRBJ2-5; 7 bases agree with TRBD2. V lost 5 bases and J lost 5; bases outside the gene matches: 8. The CDR3 contains 14 residues. CDR1 is MDHEN and CDR2 is SYDVKM in the germline V gene. The CDR3 protein is CASSRAGTIETQYF. For the CDR3, the DNA is TGTGCCAGCAGTCGCGCCGGGACTATTGAGACCCAGTACTTC.

The chain employs TRBV19 and TRBJ1-2; tentatively, D is TRBD1 (6 bases). V was cut by 3 bases and J by 0 bases, with 14 bases left in between. The CDR3 has 16 residues. The germline V gene has CDR1 LNHDA and CDR2 SQIVND (reference sequence). The CDR3 nucleotides are TGTGCCAGTAGTATTACTGGGGGCATCACTAACTATGGCTACACCTTC. It specifies CASSITGGITNYGYTF.

The gene calls are TRBV19 and TRBJ2-2; 7 bases map to TRBD2. V gave up 3 bases and J gave up 6 bases; unmatched junction bases: 4. Germline values: CDR1 LNHDA, CDR2 SQIVND (reference sequence). The CDR3 is 14 residues long. CDR3 sequence: CASSMAGVAGELFF. The CDR3 DNA is TGTGCCAGTAGTATGGCGGGAGTGGCCGGGGAGCTGTTTTTT.

The chain combines TRBV29-1 with TRBJ1-2; 8 positions agree with TRBD1. CDR1 SQVTM and CDR2 ANQGSEA come from the germline V gene. Trimming removed 7 bases from V and 4 bases from J; junction bases left unmatched: 5. CDR3 size: 12 residues. The CDR3 DNA reads TGCAGCGGGGAACAGGGGGGCTATGGCTACACCTTC. It codes for CSGEQGGYGYTF. Full variable domain (missing parts from reference TRBV29-1 and TRBJ1-2): SAVISQKPSRDICQRGTSLTIQCQVDSQVTMMFWYRQQPGQSLTLIATANQGSEATYESGFVIDKFPISRPNLTFSTLTVSNMSPEDSSIYLCSGEQGGYGYTFGSGTRLTVV.

CDR3 sequence: CAWTNSLAGANTGELFF. In DNA form, the CDR3 reads TGTGCCTGGACCAACTCTCTGGCGGGAGCGAACACCGGGGAGCTGTTTTTT. V is TRBV30 and J is TRBJ2-2, with 7 bases matching TRBD2. Trimming cost V 4 bases and J 0 bases; bases outside gene matches: 11. There are 17 residues in the CDR3. Per the germline V gene, CDR1 is GTSNPN and CDR2 is SVGIG (reference sequence).

In its sample, this clone was seen once. V gene TRBV27 combines with J gene TRBJ2-7; 8 nucleotides align to TRBD2. The CDR3 runs 17 residues. CDR1 is MNHEY and CDR2 is SMNVEV in the germline V gene (reference sequence). V was pared by 6 bases and J by 0 bases, with 13 bases of the junction left unmatched. The CDR3 is CASRPGGWQENSYEQYF. CDR3 bases: TGTGCCAGCAGACCGGGGGGGTGGCAGGAGAACTCCTACGAGCAGTACTTC.

This rearrangement joins TRBV30 to TRBJ1-4; 9 bases map to TRBD1. This CDR3 is 13 amino acids long. Per the germline V gene, CDR1 is GTSNPN and CDR2 is SVGIG (reference sequence). V lost 3 bases to trimming and J lost 16 bases; unmatched junction nucleotides: 12. In DNA form, the CDR3 reads TGTGCCTGGAGGGACCCGCTTTCGACAGGGGGGTTTTTT. Translated, it gives CAWRDPLSTGGFF.

CDR3 DNA: TGTGCCAGCACGCCGGCTCCGGGTAATGAGCAGTTCTTC. Protein: CASTPAPGNEQFF. This chain uses TRBV6-1 with TRBJ2-1, with D unresolved. Between the trimmed V and J ends, which lost 7 bases and 7 bases, there was a span of 14 bases. The CDR3 contains 13 residues. Per germline, CDR1 MNHNS and CDR2 SASEGT.